The present T cell receptor (beta chain) was sequenced within a study of cytomegalovirus exposure and HLA in healthy donors. The CDR3 extends over 13 amino acids. Trimming shortened V by 2 bases and J by 3 bases, and 7 bases separated the two germline ends. Germline CDR1 and CDR2: MNHEY and SMNVEV (reference sequence). Among the approximately 110 subjects of the validation cohort, separate from the approximately 670-subject first cohort, were the donors. General study findings and limits: TCR clusters originating in the first cohort tended to co-occur in the 100 to 150 validation repertoires, according to a later analysis. The classifier, whose performance was assessed in both the original and validation cohorts, reportedly diagnosed cytomegalovirus status with high specificity and sensitivity. Cytomegalovirus-associated TCR beta chains were listed, numbering some 150.

Concerning this clone: Its antigen is not identified.

TCRdb's table, derived via immunoSEQ multiplex PCR, lists solely in-frame clones and lacks some. The data show about 71,000 clones, roughly 94% seen once. Input material: PBMCs. The sequence derives from a man between 18 and 29 years old in good health and CMV-seropositive. This chain joins TRBV27 and TRBJ1-1, with TRBD1 as a possible D gene (5 bases). The DNA for the CDR3 is TGTGCCAGCAGTTTACGGGGGTACACTGAAGCTTTCTTT. Translation gives CASSLRGYTEAFF.